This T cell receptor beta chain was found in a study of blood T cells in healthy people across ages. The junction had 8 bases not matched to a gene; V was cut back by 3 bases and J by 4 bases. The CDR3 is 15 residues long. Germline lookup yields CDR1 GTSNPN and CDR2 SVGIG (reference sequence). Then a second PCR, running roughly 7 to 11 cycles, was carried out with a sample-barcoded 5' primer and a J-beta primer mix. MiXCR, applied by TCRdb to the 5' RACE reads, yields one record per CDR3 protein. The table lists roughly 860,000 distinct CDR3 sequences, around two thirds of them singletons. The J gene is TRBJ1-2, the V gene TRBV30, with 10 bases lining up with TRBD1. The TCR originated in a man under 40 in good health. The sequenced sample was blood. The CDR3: CAWSRQGAASYGYTF. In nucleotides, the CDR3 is TGTGCCTGGAGCCGACAGGGGGCAGCGAGCTATGGCTACACCTTC.